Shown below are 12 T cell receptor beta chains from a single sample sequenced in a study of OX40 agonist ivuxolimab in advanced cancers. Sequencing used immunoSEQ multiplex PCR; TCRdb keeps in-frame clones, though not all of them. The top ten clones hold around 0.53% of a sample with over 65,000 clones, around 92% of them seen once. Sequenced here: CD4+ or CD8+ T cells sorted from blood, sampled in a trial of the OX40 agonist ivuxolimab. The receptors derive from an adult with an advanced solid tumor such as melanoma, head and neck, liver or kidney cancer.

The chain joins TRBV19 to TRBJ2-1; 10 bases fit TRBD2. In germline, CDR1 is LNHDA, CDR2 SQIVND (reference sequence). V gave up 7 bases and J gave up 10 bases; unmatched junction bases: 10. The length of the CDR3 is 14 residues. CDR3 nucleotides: TGTGCCAGTAAACCTAGCGGGAGAGGCAGGGAGCAGTTCTTC. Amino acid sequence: CASKPSGRGREQFF.

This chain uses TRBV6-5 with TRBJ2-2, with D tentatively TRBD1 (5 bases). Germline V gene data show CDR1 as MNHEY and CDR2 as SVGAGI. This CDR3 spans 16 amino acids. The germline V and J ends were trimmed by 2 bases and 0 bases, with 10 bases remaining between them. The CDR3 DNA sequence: TGTGCCAGCAGTTACGGACACCCTACGAACACCGGGGAGCTGTTTTTT. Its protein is CASSYGHPTNTGELFF.

For the CDR3, the DNA is TGTGCCAGCAGCTTTCGACCTTTAGGAGTCCCCGGGGAGCTGTTTTTT. This sequence encodes CASSFRPLGVPGELFF. The chain employs TRBV7-8 and TRBJ2-2; D uncertain. The CDR3 loop spans 16 amino acids. The germline V and J ends were trimmed by 3 bases and 6 bases, with 17 bases remaining between them. Germline lookup yields CDR1 SGHVS and CDR2 FQNEAQ.

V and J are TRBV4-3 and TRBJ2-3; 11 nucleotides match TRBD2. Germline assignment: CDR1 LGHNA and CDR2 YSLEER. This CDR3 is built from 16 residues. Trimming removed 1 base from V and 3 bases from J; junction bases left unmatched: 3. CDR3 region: CASSQVRTSGTDTQYF. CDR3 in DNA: TGCGCCAGCAGCCAAGTCCGGACTAGCGGGACAGATACGCAGTATTTT.

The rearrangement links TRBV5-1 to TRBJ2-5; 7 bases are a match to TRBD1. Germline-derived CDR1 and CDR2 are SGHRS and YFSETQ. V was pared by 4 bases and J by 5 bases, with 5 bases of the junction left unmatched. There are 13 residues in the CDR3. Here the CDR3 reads CASSITGVETQYF. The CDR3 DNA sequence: TGCGCCAGCAGCATAACAGGGGTCGAGACCCAGTACTTC. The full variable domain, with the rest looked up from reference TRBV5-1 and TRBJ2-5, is KAGVTQTPRYLIKTRGQQVTLSCSPISGHRSVSWYQQTPGQGLQFLFEYFSETQRNKGNFPGRFSGRQFSNSRSEMNVSTLELGDSALYLCASSITGVETQYFGPGTRLLVL.

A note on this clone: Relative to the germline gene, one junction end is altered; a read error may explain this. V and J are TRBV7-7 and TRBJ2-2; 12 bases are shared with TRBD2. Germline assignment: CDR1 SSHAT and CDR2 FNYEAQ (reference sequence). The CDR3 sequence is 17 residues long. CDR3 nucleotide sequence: TGTGCTAGCAGCTTAGAACCGGGACTAGCGGGCACCGGGGAGCTGTTTTTT. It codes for CASSLEPGLAGTGELFF.

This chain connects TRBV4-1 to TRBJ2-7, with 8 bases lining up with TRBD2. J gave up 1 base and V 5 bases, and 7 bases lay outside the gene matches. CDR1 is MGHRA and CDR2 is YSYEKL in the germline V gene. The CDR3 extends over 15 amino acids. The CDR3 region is CASSDTSGESYEQYF. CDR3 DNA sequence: TGCGCCAGCAGCGATACTAGCGGAGAATCCTACGAGCAGTACTTC.

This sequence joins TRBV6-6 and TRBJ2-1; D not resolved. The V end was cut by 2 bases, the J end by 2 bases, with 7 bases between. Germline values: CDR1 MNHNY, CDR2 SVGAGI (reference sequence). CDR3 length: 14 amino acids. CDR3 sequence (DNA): TGTGCCAGCAGTTACGCAGGCCCCTACAATGAGCAGTTCTTC. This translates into CASSYAGPYNEQFF.

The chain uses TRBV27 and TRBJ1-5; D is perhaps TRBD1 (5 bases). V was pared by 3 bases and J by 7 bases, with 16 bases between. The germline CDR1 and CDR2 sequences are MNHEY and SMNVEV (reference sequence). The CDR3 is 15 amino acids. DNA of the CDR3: TGTGCCAGCAGTTTTTTGGGGGGAGACAACCAGCCCCAGCATTTT. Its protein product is CASSFLGGDNQPQHF.

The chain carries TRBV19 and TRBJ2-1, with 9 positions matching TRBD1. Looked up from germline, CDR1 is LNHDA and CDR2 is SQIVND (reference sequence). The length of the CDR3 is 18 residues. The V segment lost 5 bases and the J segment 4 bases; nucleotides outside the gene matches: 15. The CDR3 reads CASSSPRQQGAHYNEQFF. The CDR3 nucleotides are TGTGCCAGTAGTTCACCGCGACAACAGGGGGCGCATTACAATGAGCAGTTCTTC.

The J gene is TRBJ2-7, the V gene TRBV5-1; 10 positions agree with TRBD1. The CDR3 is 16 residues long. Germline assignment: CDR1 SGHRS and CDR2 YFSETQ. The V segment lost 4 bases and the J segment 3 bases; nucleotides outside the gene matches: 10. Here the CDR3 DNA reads TGCGCCAGCAGCCCGGCGACAGGGGGCGTGATCTACGAGCAGTACTTC. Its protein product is CASSPATGGVIYEQYF.

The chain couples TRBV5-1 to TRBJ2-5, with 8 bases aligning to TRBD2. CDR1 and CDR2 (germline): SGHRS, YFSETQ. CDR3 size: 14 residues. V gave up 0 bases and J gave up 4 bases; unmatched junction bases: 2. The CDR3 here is CASSLGLAGETQYF. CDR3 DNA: TGCGCCAGCAGCTTGGGGCTAGCGGGAGAGACCCAGTACTTC.